This TCR beta chain was recorded in a study of OX40 agonist ivuxolimab in advanced cancers. Profiling relied on immunoSEQ multiplex PCR, and the TCRdb table lists in-frame clones only, not all of them. The repertoire holds more than 45,000 clones, about 80% seen once, with under 4% in the top ten. The CDR3 loop spans 13 amino acids. Germline CDR1 reads MNHNY; CDR2 reads SVGAGI (reference sequence). Trimming removed 5 bases at V and 2 bases at J, with 7 bases between. Sample: CD4+ or CD8+ T cells sorted from blood, taken in a trial of the OX40 agonist ivuxolimab. The receptor comes from an adult with an advanced solid tumor such as melanoma, head and neck, liver or kidney cancer. The chain carries TRBV6-6 and TRBJ2-1; no definite D call. The CDR3 loop reads CASSRRTYNEQFF. As DNA, the CDR3 is TGTGCCAGCAGTCGACGAACCTACAATGAGCAGTTCTTC.